These 9 T cell receptor beta chains originate from one sample sequenced in a study of liver allograft versus peripheral blood T cells. The wider study: In transplanted livers, T cell receptor repertoires were compared with those found in the recipients' peripheral blood.

One entry per CDR3 protein, called by TCRdb with MiXCR from the reads. The data show a few thousand distinct CDR3 sequences, with 14% seen just once and 2.5% to 3.5% held by the top ten. The receptors were gathered from a human patient who had a liver transplant. Part of the T cell pool may stem from the graft donor.

This clonotype was seen many times. This chain connects TRBV30 to TRBJ1-1; D not resolved. This CDR3 is 11 amino acids long. Germline CDR1 reads GTSNPN; CDR2 reads SVGIG (reference sequence). With 1 base removed from V and 10 bases from J, the gap between germline ends came to 10 bases. The CDR3 sequence: CAWSASRVAFF. CDR3 coding DNA: TGTGCCTGGAGTGCATCTCGCGTAGCTTTCTTT.

This clonotype showed up just a few times. The rearrangement uses TRBV7-2 and TRBJ2-1; 13 positions agree with TRBD2. CDR1 SGHTA and CDR2 FQGNSA come from the germline V gene. The length of the CDR3 is 17 residues. V trimming: 5 bases; J trimming: 4 bases; junction bases outside the gene matches: 8. Written as DNA, the CDR3 is TGTGCCAGCAGCCTAGGGACTAGCGGGGTTCCTTACAATGAGCAGTTCTTC. It encodes CASSLGTSGVPYNEQFF. The whole variable domain, remainder taken from reference TRBV7-2 and TRBJ2-1, is GAGVSQSPSNKVTEKGKDVELRCDPISGHTALYWYRQSLGQGLEFLIYFQGNSAPDKSGLPSDRFSAERTGGSVSTLTIQRTQQEDSAVYLCASSLGTSGVPYNEQFFGPGTRLTVL.

This clonotype appeared a few times. This chain connects TRBV9 to TRBJ1-1; no reliable D call. Trimming removed 0 bases from V and 1 base from J, with 7 bases in between. This CDR3 spans 14 amino acids. Germline V gene data show CDR1 as SGDLS and CDR2 as YYNGEE. CDR3 protein: CASSVVAGNTEAFF. CDR3 bases: TGTGCCAGCAGCGTAGTCGCAGGGAACACTGAAGCTTTCTTT.

For this clonotype: A single base is all that separates this from a far larger clone, so a read error is likely. DNA of the CDR3: TGTGCCAGCAGCTTAGAAGACGGGCCCCAGCAATTT. Encoded protein: CASSLEDGPQQF. The rearrangement uses TRBV7-9 and TRBJ1-5; D gene ambiguous. This CDR3 comprises 12 residues. The germline gives CDR1 SEHNR, CDR2 FQNEAQ (reference sequence).

By sample fraction, this clonotype is medium-sized. This chain links TRBV6-2 or TRBV6-3 with TRBJ1-5, with D uncertain. The germline V gene encodes CDR1 MNHEY and CDR2 SVGEGT. The CDR3 runs 13 residues. The V end was cut by 6 bases, the J end by 6 bases, with 12 bases between. The chain's CDR3 is CASSRLAVQPQHF. CDR3 coding DNA: TGTGCCAGCAGCAGGCTGGCGGTTCAGCCCCAGCATTTT.

Only a few counts were recorded for this clonotype. The J gene is TRBJ1-3, the V gene TRBV7-9, with TRBD1 matching 9 bases. This CDR3 has 14 residues. Germline CDR1 and CDR2: SEHNR and FQNEAQ (reference sequence). V trimming: 5 bases; J trimming: 2 bases; junction bases outside the gene matches: 1. The CDR3 DNA follows: TGTGCCAGCAGCAGACAGGGGGCTGGAAACACCATATATTTT. The encoded protein is CASSRQGAGNTIYF.

In its sample, this clonotype was seen once. The gene calls are TRBV18 and TRBJ1-4; D gene unclear. Germline assignment: CDR1 KGHSH and CDR2 LQKENI. The CDR3 contains 13 residues. Trimming removed 3 bases at V and 8 bases at J, with 10 bases between. The CDR3 is CASSPERGEKLFF. CDR3 sequence (DNA): TGTGCCAGCTCACCGGAGCGCGGAGAAAAACTGTTTTTT.

This chain connects TRBV7-2 to TRBJ1-1, with 7 bases aligning to TRBD1. The germline gives CDR1 SGHTA, CDR2 FQGNSA. Losses at the gene ends were 5 bases for V and 10 bases for J; bases not matched to a gene: 10. The CDR3 is 13 amino acids. The CDR3, as DNA: TGTGCCAGCAGCCGTGGACAGGACGGGGGAGCTTTCTTT. Its protein product is CASSRGQDGGAFF. The whole variable domain, filled in from reference TRBV7-2 and TRBJ1-1, reads GAGVSQSPSNKVTEKGKDVELRCDPISGHTALYWYRQSLGQGLEFLIYFQGNSAPDKSGLPSDRFSAERTGGSVSTLTIQRTQQEDSAVYLCASSRGQDGGAFFGQGTRLTVV.

Relative to its sample, this clonotype is medium-sized (0.01 to 0.1%). The chain recombines TRBV29-1 with TRBJ1-4; 10 bases are a match to TRBD1. The CDR3 has 13 residues. The trim removed 7 bases at V and 5 bases at J, leaving 4 bases unmatched. Germline V CDR1 and CDR2: SQVTM, ANQGSEA. The CDR3 coding sequence is TGCAGCGCCCGGACAGGGGGGAATGAAAAACTGTTTTTT. Its translation: CSARTGGNEKLFF.